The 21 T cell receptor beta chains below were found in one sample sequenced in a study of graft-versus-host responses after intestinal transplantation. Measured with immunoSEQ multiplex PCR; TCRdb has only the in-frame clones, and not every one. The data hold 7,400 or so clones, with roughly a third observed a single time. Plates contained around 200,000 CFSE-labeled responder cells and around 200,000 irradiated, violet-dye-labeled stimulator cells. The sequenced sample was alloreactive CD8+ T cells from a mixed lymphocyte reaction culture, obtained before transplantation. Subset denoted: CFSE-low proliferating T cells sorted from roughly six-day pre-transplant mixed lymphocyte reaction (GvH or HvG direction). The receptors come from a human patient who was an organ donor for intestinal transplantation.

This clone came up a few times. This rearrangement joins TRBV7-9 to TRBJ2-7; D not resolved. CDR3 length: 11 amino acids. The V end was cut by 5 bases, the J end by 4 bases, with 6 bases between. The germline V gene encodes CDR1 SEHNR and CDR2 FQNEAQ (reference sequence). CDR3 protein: CASSNSYEQYF. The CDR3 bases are TGTGCCAGCAGCAACAGTTACGAGCAGTACTTC. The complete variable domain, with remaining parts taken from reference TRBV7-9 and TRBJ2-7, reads DTGVSQNPRHKITKRGQNVTFRCDPISEHNRLYWYRQTLGQGPEFLTYFQNEAQLEKSRLLSDRFSAERPKGSFSTLEIQRTEQGDSAMYLCASSNSYEQYFGPGTRLTVT.

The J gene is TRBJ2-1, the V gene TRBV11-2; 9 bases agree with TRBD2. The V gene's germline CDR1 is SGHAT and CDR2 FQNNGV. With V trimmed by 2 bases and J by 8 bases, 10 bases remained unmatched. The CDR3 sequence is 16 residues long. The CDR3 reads CASSLMTSGGYHEQFF. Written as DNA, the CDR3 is TGTGCCAGCAGCTTAATGACTAGCGGAGGTTACCATGAGCAGTTCTTC.

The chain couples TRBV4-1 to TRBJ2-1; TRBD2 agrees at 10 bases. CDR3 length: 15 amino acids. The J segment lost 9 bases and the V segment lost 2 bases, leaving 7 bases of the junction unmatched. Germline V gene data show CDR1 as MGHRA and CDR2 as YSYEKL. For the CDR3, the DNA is TGCGCCAGCAGCCAACACCAAGCGGGAGGGAGTGAGCAGTTCTTC. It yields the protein CASSQHQAGGSEQFF.

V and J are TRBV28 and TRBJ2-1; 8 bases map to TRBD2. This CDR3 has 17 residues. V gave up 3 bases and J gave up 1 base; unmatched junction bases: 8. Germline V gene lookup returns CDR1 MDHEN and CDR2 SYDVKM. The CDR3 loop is CASSLRWREESYNEQFF. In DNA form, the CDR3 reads TGTGCCAGCAGTTTGAGGTGGCGGGAGGAGTCCTACAATGAGCAGTTCTTC.

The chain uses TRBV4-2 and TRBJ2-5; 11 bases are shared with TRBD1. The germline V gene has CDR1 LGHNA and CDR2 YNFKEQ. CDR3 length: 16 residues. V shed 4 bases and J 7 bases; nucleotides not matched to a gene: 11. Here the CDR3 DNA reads TGTGCCAGCAGCCCGCGATCCCCGGGACAGGGGGGGACCCAGTACTTC. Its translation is CASSPRSPGQGGTQYF.

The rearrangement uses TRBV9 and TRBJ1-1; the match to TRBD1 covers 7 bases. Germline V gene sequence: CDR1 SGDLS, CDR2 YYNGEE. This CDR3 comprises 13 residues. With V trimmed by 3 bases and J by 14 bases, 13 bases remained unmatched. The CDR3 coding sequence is TGTGCCAGCAGCGCGTCGATAGGGACAGCCGACTTCTTT. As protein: CASSASIGTADFF.

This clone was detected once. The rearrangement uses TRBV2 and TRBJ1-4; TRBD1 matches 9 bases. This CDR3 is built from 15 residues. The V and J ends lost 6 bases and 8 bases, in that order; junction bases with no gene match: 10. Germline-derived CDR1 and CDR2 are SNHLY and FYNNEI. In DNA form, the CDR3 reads TGTGCCAGCAGGCAATTGGGACAGGGTATAGAAAAACTGTTTTTT. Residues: CASRQLGQGIEKLFF.

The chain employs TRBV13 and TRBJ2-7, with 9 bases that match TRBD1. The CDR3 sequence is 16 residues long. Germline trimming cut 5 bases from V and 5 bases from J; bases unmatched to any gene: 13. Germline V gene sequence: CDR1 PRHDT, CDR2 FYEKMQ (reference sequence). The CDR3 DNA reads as TGTGCCAGCAGCACCGCACTGGGACAGGGATACGACGAGCAGTACTTC. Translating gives CASSTALGQGYDEQYF.

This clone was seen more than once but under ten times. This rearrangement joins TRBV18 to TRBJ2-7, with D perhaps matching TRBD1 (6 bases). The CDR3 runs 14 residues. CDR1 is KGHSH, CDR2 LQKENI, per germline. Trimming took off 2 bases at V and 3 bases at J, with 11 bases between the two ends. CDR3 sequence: CASSPGPGVYEQYF. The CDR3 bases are TGTGCCAGCTCACCAGGGCCAGGGGTCTACGAGCAGTACTTC.

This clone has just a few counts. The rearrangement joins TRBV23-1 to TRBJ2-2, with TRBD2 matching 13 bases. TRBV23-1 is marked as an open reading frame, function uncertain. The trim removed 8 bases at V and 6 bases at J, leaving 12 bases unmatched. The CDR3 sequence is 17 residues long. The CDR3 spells CASRSPTSGRASGELFF. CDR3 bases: TGCGCCAGCCGTAGTCCTACTAGCGGGAGGGCATCCGGGGAGCTGTTTTTT.

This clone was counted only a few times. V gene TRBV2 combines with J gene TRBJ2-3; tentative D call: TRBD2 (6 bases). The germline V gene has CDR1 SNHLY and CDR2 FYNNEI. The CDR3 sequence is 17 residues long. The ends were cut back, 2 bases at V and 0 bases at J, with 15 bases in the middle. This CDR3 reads CASSEPRAGTSTDTQYF. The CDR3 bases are TGTGCCAGCAGTGAACCCCGTGCGGGAACTAGCACAGATACGCAGTATTTT. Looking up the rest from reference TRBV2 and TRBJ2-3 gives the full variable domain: EPEVTQTPSHQVTQMGQEVILRCVPISNHLYFYWYRQILGQKVEFLVSFYNNEISEKSEIFDDQFSVERPDGSNFTLKIRSTKLEDSAMYFCASSEPRAGTSTDTQYFGPGTRLTVL.

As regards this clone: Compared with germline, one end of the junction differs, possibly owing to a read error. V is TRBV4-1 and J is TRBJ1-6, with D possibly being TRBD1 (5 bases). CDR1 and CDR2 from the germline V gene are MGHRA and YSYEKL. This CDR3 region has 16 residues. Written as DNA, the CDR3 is TGTGCCAGCAGCGAGTTGGGGGAGGGAAGTGGATCACCCCTCCACTTT. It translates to CASSELGEGSGSPLHF.

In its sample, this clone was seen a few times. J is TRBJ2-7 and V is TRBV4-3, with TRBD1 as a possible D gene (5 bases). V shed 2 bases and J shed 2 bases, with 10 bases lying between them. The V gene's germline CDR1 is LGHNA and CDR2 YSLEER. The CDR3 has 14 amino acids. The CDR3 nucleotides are TGCGCCAGCAGCCAAATAGACAGTACCTACGAGCAGTACTTC. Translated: CASSQIDSTYEQYF.

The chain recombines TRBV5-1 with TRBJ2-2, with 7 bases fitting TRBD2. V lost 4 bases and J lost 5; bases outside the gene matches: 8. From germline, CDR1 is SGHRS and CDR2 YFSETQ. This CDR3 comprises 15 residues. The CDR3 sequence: CASSRGLVVTGELFF. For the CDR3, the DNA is TGCGCCAGCAGCCGTGGACTAGTAGTTACCGGGGAGCTGTTTTTT.

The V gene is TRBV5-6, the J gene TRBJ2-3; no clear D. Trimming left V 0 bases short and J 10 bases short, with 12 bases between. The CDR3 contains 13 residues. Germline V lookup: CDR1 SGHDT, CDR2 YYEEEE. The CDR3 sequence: CASSLVDSPPQYF. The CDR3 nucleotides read TGTGCCAGCAGCTTGGTTGATAGCCCCCCGCAGTATTTT.

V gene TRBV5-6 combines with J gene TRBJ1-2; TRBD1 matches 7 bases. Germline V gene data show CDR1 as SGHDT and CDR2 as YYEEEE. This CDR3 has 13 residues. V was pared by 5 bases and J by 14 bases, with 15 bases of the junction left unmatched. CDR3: CASRKYLGLRGTF. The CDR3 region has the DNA TGTGCCAGCAGAAAGTACCTGGGGCTCAGGGGGACCTTC.

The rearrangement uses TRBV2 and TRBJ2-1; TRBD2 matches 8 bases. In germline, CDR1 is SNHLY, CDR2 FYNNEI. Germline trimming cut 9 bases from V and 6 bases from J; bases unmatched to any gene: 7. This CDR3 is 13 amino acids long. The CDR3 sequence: CARGTRGFNEQFF. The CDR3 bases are TGTGCCAGGGGGACTAGAGGTTTCAATGAGCAGTTCTTC.

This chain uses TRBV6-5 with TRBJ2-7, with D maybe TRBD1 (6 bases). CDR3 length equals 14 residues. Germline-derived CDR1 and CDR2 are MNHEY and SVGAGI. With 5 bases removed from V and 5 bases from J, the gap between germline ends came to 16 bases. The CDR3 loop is CASSNNVNRDEQYF. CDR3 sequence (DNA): TGTGCCAGCAGTAACAACGTAAACAGGGACGAGCAGTACTTC.

The CDR3 DNA is TGTGCCAGCAGTTACAACGCTCAGGATACGCAGTATTTT. The encoded protein is CASSYNAQDTQYF. The chain has TRBV6-6 and TRBJ2-3, with no clear D. This CDR3 has 13 residues. The V gene lost 2 bases and the J gene lost 6 bases, with 9 bases spanning the gap. Germline V gene data show CDR1 as MNHNY and CDR2 as SVGAGI (reference sequence).

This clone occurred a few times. As DNA, the CDR3 is TGTGCCAGCAGCTTAGATTCGGGGGCAGGGGGTACTGAAGCTTTCTTT. It translates to CASSLDSGAGGTEAFF. V and J are TRBV11-2 and TRBJ1-1, with 7 bases identical to TRBD1. The CDR3 consists of 16 residues. Germline values: CDR1 SGHAT, CDR2 FQNNGV. The J segment lost 5 bases and the V segment lost 0 bases, leaving 9 bases of the junction unmatched.

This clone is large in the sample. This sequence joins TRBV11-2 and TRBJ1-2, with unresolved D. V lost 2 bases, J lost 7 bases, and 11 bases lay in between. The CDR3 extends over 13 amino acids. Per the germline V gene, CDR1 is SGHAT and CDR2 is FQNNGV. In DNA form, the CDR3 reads TGTGCCAGCAGCTTACCGCGGGTTTCTGGCTACACCTTC. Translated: CASSLPRVSGYTF.